The 32 T cell receptor beta chains below all came from one sample that was sequenced in a study of T cell changes during pregnancy in multiple sclerosis. Some clones are missing from TCRdb's copy, which holds only in-frame ones; the method was immunoSEQ multiplex PCR. Counted here are about 36,000 clones, under 95% occurring once; the ten biggest clones make up under 0.55%. Material: CD4+ T cells from peripheral blood mononuclear cells, obtained after pregnancy. The origin of the receptors is a female donor with multiple sclerosis, enrolled in a pregnancy study.

This chain connects TRBV6-5 to TRBJ1-2, with no clear D. Trimming removed 0 bases at V and 4 bases at J, with 12 bases between. The CDR3 consists of 15 residues. The germline V gene encodes CDR1 MNHEY and CDR2 SVGAGI. CDR3 DNA sequence: TGTGCCAGCAGTTACTCGATCGGAGGTTTCTATGGCTACACCTTC. Residues: CASSYSIGGFYGYTF.

This chain connects TRBV30 to TRBJ2-2; 11 bases match TRBD2. The CDR3 loop spans 15 amino acids. From germline, CDR1 is GTSNPN and CDR2 SVGIG (reference sequence). After removal of 5 bases from V and 7 bases from J, the junction contained 9 bases not matched to a gene. The CDR3 spells CAWGGTSGLIGELFF. The CDR3 region has the DNA TGTGCCTGGGGAGGGACTAGCGGACTGATCGGGGAGCTGTTTTTT.

The chain joins TRBV6-6 to TRBJ1-6, with D hard to call. CDR3 length equals 16 residues. Per germline, CDR1 MNHNY and CDR2 SVGAGI (reference sequence). Trimming pared 8 bases from V and 16 bases from J, leaving 30 bases between. CDR3 loop: CASGEKAAVSPGRLHF. The CDR3 bases are TGTGCCAGCGGGGAAAAGGCTGCTGTTTCCCCGGGAAGGCTCCACTTT.

The chain has TRBV4-1 and TRBJ1-4; D remains ambiguous. Germline values: CDR1 MGHRA, CDR2 YSYEKL. With 1 base removed from V and 8 bases from J, the gap between germline ends came to 17 bases. The length of the CDR3 is 16 residues. The CDR3 DNA reads TGCGCCAGCAGCCAAGTTCTTTCGGACTCTCGGGAAAAACTGTTTTTT. Its protein is CASSQVLSDSREKLFF.

This chain connects TRBV18 to TRBJ2-5; the D gene is possibly TRBD2 (5 bases). In germline, CDR1 is KGHSH, CDR2 LQKENI. The CDR3 sequence is 13 residues long. Trimming left V 4 bases short and J 2 bases short, with 8 bases between. The DNA of the CDR3 is TGTGCCAGCTCACAGACTATTCAAGAGACCCAGTACTTC. Protein product: CASSQTIQETQYF.

The V gene is TRBV7-2, the J gene TRBJ2-2; 8 bases are shared with TRBD1. V was pared by 5 bases and J by 1 base, with 6 bases of the junction left unmatched. The CDR3 is made up of 16 amino acids. Germline-derived CDR1 and CDR2 are SGHTA and FQGNSA. CDR3 sequence reads: CASSPFGTGNTGELFF. The CDR3 DNA is TGTGCCAGCAGCCCTTTCGGGACAGGGAACACCGGGGAGCTGTTTTTT.

The chain recombines TRBV7-9 with TRBJ2-1; D is uncertain. Germline V gene data show CDR1 as SEHNR and CDR2 as FQNEAQ (reference sequence). The CDR3 length is 15 residues. Trimming stripped 4 bases from V and 4 bases from J, with 14 bases between. The CDR3 is CASSSRLVSYNEQFF. In nucleotides, the CDR3 is TGTGCCAGCAGCTCCCGACTGGTGTCATACAATGAGCAGTTCTTC.

The rearrangement links TRBV10-1 to TRBJ1-6; a weak D match, TRBD1 (5 bases). V was trimmed by 6 bases and J by 3 bases, leaving 18 bases between them. The CDR3 is 17 amino acids. Germline CDR1 is WNHNN and CDR2 is SYGVQD (reference sequence). The DNA for the CDR3 is TGCGCCAGCAGGGAAAGAGACAGTAGTAACTATAATTCACCCCTCCACTTT. Amino acid sequence: CASRERDSSNYNSPLHF.

The chain links TRBV2 to TRBJ1-4; D is unclear. The V end lost 5 bases, the J end lost 8 bases, and 18 bases lay between the germline ends. This CDR3 region has 15 residues. CDR1 and CDR2 (germline): SNHLY, FYNNEI. CDR3 protein: CASSSGRGLGEKLFF. The CDR3 DNA is TGTGCCAGCAGTAGTGGACGGGGATTAGGGGAAAAACTGTTTTTT.

The chain couples TRBV7-2 to TRBJ2-7; the match to TRBD2 covers 11 bases. Germline V gene lookup returns CDR1 SGHTA and CDR2 FQGNSA. V lost 5 bases and J lost 6; bases outside the gene matches: 9. The CDR3 runs to 15 residues. The CDR3 protein is CASSLSGGARAEQYF. CDR3 bases: TGTGCCAGCAGCCTTAGCGGGGGGGCCCGGGCCGAGCAGTACTTC.

This CDR3 reads CASSPFSGSQETQYF. In DNA, the CDR3 is TGCGCCAGCAGCCCCTTTAGCGGGAGTCAAGAGACCCAGTACTTC. This chain joins TRBV5-1 and TRBJ2-5; TRBD2 matches at 9 bases. The junction had 6 bases not matched to a gene; V was cut back by 4 bases and J by 2 bases. Germline-derived CDR1 and CDR2 are SGHRS and YFSETQ. This CDR3 comprises 15 residues.

The chain couples TRBV6-1 to TRBJ2-7; 11 bases agree with TRBD1. Germline V gives CDR1 MNHNS, CDR2 SASEGT. With 4 bases clipped from V and 3 bases from J, the junction kept 5 bases outside the gene matches. This CDR3 comprises 15 residues. The CDR3 is CASSAPGQGVYEQYF. Written as DNA, the CDR3 is TGTGCCAGCAGTGCACCGGGACAGGGGGTCTACGAGCAGTACTTC.

This chain uses TRBV2 with TRBJ2-3; 7 bases are a match to TRBD1. This CDR3 is built from 18 residues. Per germline, CDR1 SNHLY and CDR2 FYNNEI. V lost 6 bases to trimming and J lost 0 bases; unmatched junction nucleotides: 15. The CDR3 protein is CASSNRGSMGFSTDTQYF. DNA of the CDR3: TGTGCCAGCAGCAACAGGGGCTCGATGGGCTTTAGCACAGATACGCAGTATTTT.

The rearrangement joins TRBV9 to TRBJ2-5, with 8 positions matching TRBD2. The germline CDR1 and CDR2 sequences are SGDLS and YYNGEE. This CDR3 contains 16 residues. V gave up 0 bases and J gave up 1 base; unmatched junction bases: 5. The CDR3 coding sequence is TGTGCCAGCAGCGTAGGTACTAGCGGCATCCAAGAGACCCAGTACTTC. This translates into CASSVGTSGIQETQYF. Together with reference TRBV9 and TRBJ2-5, the CDR3 gives the full variable domain: DSGVTQTPKHLITATGQRVTLRCSPRSGDLSVYWYQQSLDQGLQFLIQYYNGEERAKGNILERFSAQQFPDLHSELNLSSLELGDSALYFCASSVGTSGIQETQYFGPGTRLLVL.

The genes are TRBV7-3 and TRBJ2-3, with D possibly TRBD2 on 5 matching bases. Germline CDR1 is SGHTA and CDR2 is FQGTGA. The CDR3 is 15 residues long. Trimming removed 4 bases at V and 2 bases at J, with 13 bases between. The CDR3 loop reads CASSSGLYSTDTQYF. CDR3 nucleotide sequence: TGTGCCAGCAGCTCAGGACTGTACTCCACAGATACGCAGTATTTT.

The genes are TRBV6-5 and TRBJ1-2; TRBD1 matches 7 bases. Germline V gene data show CDR1 as MNHEY and CDR2 as SVGAGI. Trimming at V came to 5 bases and at J to 8 bases, leaving 14 bases not matched to a gene. The CDR3 extends over 15 amino acids. For the CDR3, the DNA is TGTGCCAGCAGTCAAGGGACAGTTCTATCGAGGGGCTACACCTTC. It encodes CASSQGTVLSRGYTF.

CDR3 coding DNA: TGTGCCAGCAGCTCCCGGGCCACAGGGATGAACACTGAAGCTTTCTTT. This translates into CASSSRATGMNTEAFF. The chain uses TRBV5-8 and TRBJ1-1; tentatively, D is TRBD1 (6 bases). V lost 3 bases and J lost 0, with 15 bases in between. Germline values: CDR1 SGHTS, CDR2 YDEGEE. The CDR3 totals 16 residues.

The V call is TRBV5-1, the J call TRBJ1-5, with 7 positions matching TRBD1. Germline V gene sequence: CDR1 SGHRS, CDR2 YFSETQ. The CDR3 has 15 residues. Trimming at V came to 0 bases and at J to 4 bases, leaving 4 bases not matched to a gene. CDR3 sequence (DNA): TGCGCCAGCAGCTTGGAACAGGGGAGGAATCAGCCCCAGCATTTT. This codes for CASSLEQGRNQPQHF.

The rearrangement joins TRBV28 to TRBJ1-1, with D perhaps matching TRBD1 (6 bases). Germline V CDR1 and CDR2: MDHEN, SYDVKM. With 3 bases removed from V and 0 bases from J, the gap between germline ends came to 8 bases. The CDR3 is made up of 14 amino acids. CDR3 in amino acids: CASSFTGMNTEAFF. The CDR3, as DNA: TGTGCCAGCAGTTTCACAGGGATGAACACTGAAGCTTTCTTT.

The chain employs TRBV7-2 and TRBJ1-5; D is unresolved. The CDR3 covers 13 residues. Germline V gives CDR1 SGHTA, CDR2 FQGNSA. V was shortened by 4 bases and J by 5 bases, with 9 bases between the two germline ends. Here the CDR3 DNA reads TGTGCCAGCAGCTACCTAGACGATCAGCCCCAGCATTTT. Translated: CASSYLDDQPQHF. The full variable domain, completed using reference TRBV7-2 and TRBJ1-5, is GAGVSQSPSNKVTEKGKDVELRCDPISGHTALYWYRQSLGQGLEFLIYFQGNSAPDKSGLPSDRFSAERTGGSVSTLTIQRTQQEDSAVYLCASSYLDDQPQHFGDGTRLSIL.

The V and J genes are TRBV29-1 and TRBJ1-1; possibly TRBD1 for D (5 bases). This CDR3 is 17 amino acids long. Trimming cost V 4 bases and J 1 base, with 22 bases left between them. Germline V gene sequence: CDR1 SQVTM, CDR2 ANQGSEA. The CDR3 DNA is TGCAGCGTTGTCCGTCGGGGGGGGAGACAGACGAACACTGAAGCTTTCTTT. Its protein product is CSVVRRGGRQTNTEAFF.

The chain links TRBV7-9 to TRBJ2-3; 9 positions agree with TRBD2. J lost 0 bases, V lost 6 bases, and 4 bases had no gene match. The CDR3 covers 15 residues. The germline CDR1 and CDR2 sequences are SEHNR and FQNEAQ (reference sequence). The CDR3 DNA sequence: TGTGCCAGCAGATTGCGGGGGGGGAGCACAGATACGCAGTATTTT. Translating it yields CASRLRGGSTDTQYF.

The genes are TRBV7-2 and TRBJ2-3, with 9 bases aligning to TRBD2. V was pared by 3 bases and J by 3 bases, with 7 bases of the junction left unmatched. This CDR3 has 16 amino acids. Germline CDR1 is SGHTA and CDR2 is FQGNSA. In DNA form, the CDR3 reads TGTGCCAGCAGCTTGCCGGGACTAGCCCCGACAGATACGCAGTATTTT. As protein: CASSLPGLAPTDTQYF.

CDR3 in DNA: TGTGCCAGCAGTCGTGGACAGGGTTGGACCGGGGAGCTGTTTTTT. It translates to CASSRGQGWTGELFF. The V gene is TRBV6-5, the J gene TRBJ2-2; 8 bases map to TRBD1. The CDR3 consists of 15 residues. Trimming cost V 5 bases and J 5 bases; bases outside gene matches: 7. From germline, CDR1 is MNHEY and CDR2 SVGAGI.

The chain is built from TRBV5-1 and TRBJ2-2; 7 bases map to TRBD1. The germline V gene encodes CDR1 SGHRS and CDR2 YFSETQ. V lost 6 bases and J lost 1; bases outside the gene matches: 9. The CDR3 extends over 16 amino acids. The CDR3 is CASTSGTAMNTGELFF. CDR3 sequence (DNA): TGCGCCAGCACTTCCGGGACAGCCATGAACACCGGGGAGCTGTTTTTT.

V gene TRBV2 combines with J gene TRBJ1-1; D is uncertain. The V and J ends lost 6 bases and 5 bases respectively, with 16 bases between them. Germline V gene data show CDR1 as SNHLY and CDR2 as FYNNEI. This CDR3 spans 14 amino acids. The CDR3 DNA reads TGTGCCAGCAGAGTCAGGAGGGTAGAGACTGAAGCTTTCTTT. Translated, it gives CASRVRRVETEAFF.

The chain recombines TRBV29-1 with TRBJ2-1; the match to TRBD2 covers 7 bases. This CDR3 spans 13 amino acids. Germline CDR1 reads SQVTM; CDR2 reads ANQGSEA. The ends lost 2 bases at V and 7 bases at J; junction bases unmatched: 5. CDR3 amino acids: CSVERGSGNEQFF. DNA of the CDR3: TGCAGCGTTGAACGCGGGAGTGGAAATGAGCAGTTCTTC.

The rearrangement joins TRBV4-1 to TRBJ2-2; 9 bases are a match to TRBD2. Germline loops: CDR1 MGHRA, CDR2 YSYEKL. Trimming at V came to 4 bases and at J to 0 bases, leaving 6 bases not matched to a gene. CDR3 size: 17 residues. The CDR3 DNA reads as TGCGCCAGCAGCCCCCTGGCGGGAGGGGCGAACACCGGGGAGCTGTTTTTT. It yields the protein CASSPLAGGANTGELFF.

The rearrangement uses TRBV7-9 and TRBJ2-1; 10 nucleotides agree with TRBD2. The V and J ends lost 3 bases and 8 bases, in that order; junction bases with no gene match: 7. CDR1 and CDR2 from the germline V gene are SEHNR and FQNEAQ (reference sequence). The CDR3 covers 15 residues. The CDR3 region is CASSFLAGVPHEQFF. For the CDR3, the DNA is TGTGCCAGCAGCTTCCTAGCGGGAGTTCCCCATGAGCAGTTCTTC. The complete variable domain, with remaining parts taken from reference TRBV7-9 and TRBJ2-1, reads DTGVSQNPRHKITKRGQNVTFRCDPISEHNRLYWYRQTLGQGPEFLTYFQNEAQLEKSRLLSDRFSAERPKGSFSTLEIQRTEQGDSAMYLCASSFLAGVPHEQFFGPGTRLTVL.

This chain uses TRBV6-6 with TRBJ2-1; 12 bases line up with TRBD2. V shed 2 bases and J 7 bases; nucleotides not matched to a gene: 6. This CDR3 has 16 residues. Per germline, CDR1 MNHNY and CDR2 SVGAGI (reference sequence). The CDR3 loop reads CASSYPTSGSRNEQFF. CDR3 DNA sequence: TGTGCCAGCAGTTACCCGACTAGCGGGAGTCGGAATGAGCAGTTCTTC.

This chain uses TRBV5-1 with TRBJ1-2; a possible D gene is TRBD1 (5 bases). Trimming pared 4 bases from V and 2 bases from J, leaving 15 bases between. Germline V lookup: CDR1 SGHRS, CDR2 YFSETQ. The CDR3 spans 15 residues. The CDR3 nucleotides are TGCGCCAGCAGCCTAGGATACAGGACAAACTATGGCTACACCTTC. It translates to CASSLGYRTNYGYTF.

The chain uses TRBV7-2 and TRBJ2-5, with TRBD2 as a possible D gene (5 bases). The CDR3 has 13 residues. The germline V gene encodes CDR1 SGHTA and CDR2 FQGNSA. V was shortened by 5 bases and J by 1 base, with 8 bases between the two germline ends. DNA of the CDR3: TGTGCCAGCAGCCTGGACTTCCAAGAGACCCAGTACTTC. It encodes CASSLDFQETQYF.